One sample yielded the 29 T cell receptor beta chains listed below, sequenced in a study of T cell responses to AZD1222 COVID-19 vaccine. Produced via immunoSEQ multiplex PCR; TCRdb's table is partial and in-frame only. The sample shows around 120,000 clones, roughly 90% of them seen only once. The sequencing here drew on peripheral blood, taken 28 days after the second AZD1222 dose. The origin of the receptors is an adult who received the AZD1222 COVID-19 vaccine.

With respect to this clone: Other DNA sequences in this sample translate to the same CDR3. The chain joins TRBV7-8 to TRBJ1-1; D remains ambiguous. The CDR3 has 13 residues. The germline gives CDR1 SGHVS, CDR2 FQNEAQ. With 3 bases removed from V and 1 base from J, the gap between germline ends came to 6 bases. The CDR3 DNA sequence: TGTGCCAGCAGCTTGGGCAGGAACACTGAAGCTTTCTTT. This sequence encodes CASSLGRNTEAFF.

This chain links TRBV3-1 (or the pseudogene TRBV3-2) with TRBJ1-3; D is undetermined. The CDR3 contains 15 residues. Germline V gene data show CDR1 as LGHDT and CDR2 as YNNKEL (reference sequence). V shed 1 base and J shed 0 bases, with 7 bases lying between them. The CDR3 region is CASSQGVRSGNTIYF. The CDR3 bases are TGTGCCAGCAGCCAAGGAGTCCGCTCTGGAAACACCATATATTTT.

The rearrangement links TRBV7-2 to TRBJ1-5, with 9 bases matching TRBD1. Germline CDR1 SGHTA, CDR2 FQGNSA. With V trimmed by 4 bases and J by 8 bases, 9 bases remained unmatched. The CDR3 runs to 15 residues. The CDR3 sequence is CASSYGQGIIKPQHF. Here the CDR3 DNA reads TGTGCCAGCAGCTACGGACAGGGGATTATAAAGCCCCAGCATTTT.

J is TRBJ2-1 and V is TRBV9; maybe TRBD1 (6 bases). Trimming left V 0 bases short and J 7 bases short, with 11 bases between. Germline V gives CDR1 SGDLS, CDR2 YYNGEE. The CDR3 loop spans 14 amino acids. The CDR3 DNA reads as TGTGCCAGCAGCGTAGTCTCAGGGGAAAATGAGCAGTTCTTC. Amino acid sequence: CASSVVSGENEQFF.

This sequence joins TRBV19 and TRBJ2-3, with 8 bases identical to TRBD1. This CDR3 comprises 15 residues. The germline V gene encodes CDR1 LNHDA and CDR2 SQIVND (reference sequence). V lost 7 bases, J lost 2 bases, and 8 bases stayed unmatched. The CDR3 sequence: CASTAGQGITDTQYF. The CDR3, as DNA: TGTGCCAGTACCGCTGGACAGGGTATCACAGATACGCAGTATTTT.

The chain recombines TRBV7-9 with TRBJ1-2; D perhaps matches TRBD1 (5 bases). V shed 5 bases and J shed 4 bases, with 26 bases lying between them. The CDR3 covers 18 residues. The germline V gene encodes CDR1 SEHNR and CDR2 FQNEAQ (reference sequence). CDR3 in DNA: TGTGCCAGCAGCCAATCCATCCTACAACAGGACACTCCCTATGGCTACACCTTC. Its protein is CASSQSILQQDTPYGYTF.

This clone was counted once. This rearrangement joins TRBV7-8 to TRBJ1-1, with TRBD1 matching 9 bases. V dropped 3 bases and J dropped 1; count of bases not matched to a gene: 3. The CDR3 loop spans 15 amino acids. Germline V gene sequence: CDR1 SGHVS, CDR2 FQNEAQ. CDR3 bases: TGTGCCAGCAGCTTTCACAGGGGGCAGAACACTGAAGCTTTCTTT. Its protein product is CASSFHRGQNTEAFF.

CDR3 in amino acids: CASSPVRPNYGYTF. Written as DNA, the CDR3 is TGTGCCAGCAGCCCAGTACGGCCTAACTATGGCTACACCTTC. The rearrangement uses TRBV7-8 and TRBJ1-2, with D unresolved. This CDR3 has 14 residues. Trimming left V 5 bases short and J 0 bases short, with 10 bases between. Germline-derived CDR1 and CDR2 are SGHVS and FQNEAQ.

This rearrangement joins TRBV19 to TRBJ1-1; D unresolved. The CDR3 totals 13 residues. The germline V gene encodes CDR1 LNHDA and CDR2 SQIVND (reference sequence). V was clipped by 3 bases and J by 1 base, with 6 bases between them. CDR3 sequence (DNA): TGTGCCAGTAGTATGGCTCGGAACACTGAAGCTTTCTTT. Its protein product is CASSMARNTEAFF.

This chain links TRBV7-9 with TRBJ2-3, with D possibly TRBD2 on 6 matching bases. There are 16 residues in the CDR3. Germline CDR1 is SEHNR and CDR2 is FQNEAQ (reference sequence). Trimming took off 5 bases at V and 2 bases at J, with 17 bases between the two ends. The CDR3, as DNA: TGTGCCAGCAGCAGCCTGGGGGGACGAGACACAGATACGCAGTATTTT. Protein sequence: CASSSLGGRDTDTQYF.

The CDR3 coding sequence is TGTGCCAGCAGCCTTGGTTCTACCTACGAGCAGTACTTC. This codes for CASSLGSTYEQYF. The genes are TRBV7-9 and TRBJ2-7; D not certain. Germline V gene sequence: CDR1 SEHNR, CDR2 FQNEAQ (reference sequence). The CDR3 has 13 amino acids. Trimming took 5 bases from V and 2 from J, leaving 10 bases between them.

The chain recombines TRBV28 with TRBJ1-1; no definite D call. This CDR3 is 15 amino acids long. Trimming removed 3 bases at V and 2 bases at J, with 13 bases between. CDR1 and CDR2 from the germline V gene are MDHEN and SYDVKM. DNA of the CDR3: TGTGCCAGCAGTTTTTATAGCACTCCTAACACTGAAGCTTTCTTT. As protein: CASSFYSTPNTEAFF.

Comment on this clone: The sample contains more than one DNA sequence encoding this CDR3. The chain has TRBV7-3 and TRBJ1-1; D remains ambiguous. Germline CDR1 and CDR2: SGHTA and FQGTGA. With 2 bases removed from V and 2 bases from J, the gap between germline ends came to 6 bases. The CDR3 spans 13 residues. The CDR3 loop is CASSLGYNTEAFF. CDR3 nucleotides: TGTGCCAGCAGCTTAGGCTATAACACTGAAGCTTTCTTT. Full variable domain (rest looked up from reference TRBV7-3 and TRBJ1-1): GAGVSQTPSNKVTEKGKYVELRCDPISGHTALYWYRQSLGQGPEFLIYFQGTGAADDSGLPNDRFFAVRPEGSVSTLKIQRTERGDSAVYLCASSLGYNTEAFFGQGTRLTVV.

V usage is TRBV5-1 and J usage is TRBJ1-5; 7 positions match TRBD1. CDR1 is SGHRS and CDR2 is YFSETQ in the germline V gene. The CDR3 length is 14 residues. V lost 2 bases to trimming and J lost 8 bases; unmatched junction nucleotides: 7. CDR3 sequence: CASSFGTGDKPQHF. The DNA of the CDR3 is TGCGCCAGCAGCTTCGGTACAGGGGACAAGCCCCAGCATTTT.

Only one count was recorded for this clone. The gene calls are TRBV28 and TRBJ1-1, with a possible D match to TRBD1 (5 bases). Germline V gene sequence: CDR1 MDHEN, CDR2 SYDVKM. CDR3 length: 15 amino acids. Trimming took 5 bases from V and 8 from J, leaving 21 bases between them. CDR3 in amino acids: CASSPTPQGRPEAFF. The CDR3 bases are TGTGCCAGCAGTCCTACCCCGCAGGGACGGCCGGAAGCTTTCTTT.

DNA for the CDR3: TGTGCCAGCAGCCAAGATTTGGTAGCCGGGCCCGGGGAGCTGTTTTTT. This codes for CASSQDLVAGPGELFF. The V and J genes are TRBV4-2 and TRBJ2-2; D is unresolved. The V end lost 0 bases, the J end lost 6 bases, and 14 bases lay between the germline ends. Germline V gene sequence: CDR1 LGHNA, CDR2 YNFKEQ. The CDR3 runs to 16 residues.

This clone showed up just a few times. V and J are TRBV6-2 or TRBV6-3 and TRBJ1-3; tentatively, D is TRBD1 (5 bases). In germline, CDR1 is MNHEY, CDR2 SVGEGT. The V gene lost 5 bases and the J gene lost 4 bases, with 15 bases spanning the gap. There are 15 residues in the CDR3. The CDR3 DNA is TGTGCCAGCAGTCGAGGGACGGCGGCAGGAAACACCATATATTTT. It encodes CASSRGTAAGNTIYF.

This clone has only a few counts. The gene calls are TRBV6-6 and TRBJ1-1, with a possible D match to TRBD1 (5 bases). CDR1 is MNHNY, CDR2 SVGAGI, per germline (reference sequence). Trimming took off 8 bases at V and 4 bases at J, with 11 bases between the two ends. The CDR3 length is 12 residues. The DNA for the CDR3 is TGTGCCAGCGGCACGGGGGTCACTGAAGCTTTCTTT. Its translation is CASGTGVTEAFF.

The chain carries TRBV4-2 and TRBJ2-1; 10 nucleotides align to TRBD2. CDR1 LGHNA and CDR2 YNFKEQ come from the germline V gene. This CDR3 region has 17 residues. V gave up 3 bases and J gave up 3 bases; unmatched junction bases: 8. CDR3 region: CASSQADRTSGYNEQFF. The CDR3, as DNA: TGTGCCAGCAGCCAGGCGGACCGGACTAGCGGCTACAATGAGCAGTTCTTC.

The chain employs TRBV4-2 and TRBJ1-3; D call uncertain. The ends were cut back, 0 bases at V and 0 bases at J, with 15 bases in the middle. CDR3 size: 18 residues. Germline V gene data show CDR1 as LGHNA and CDR2 as YNFKEQ. The CDR3 nucleotides are TGTGCCAGCAGCCAAGATCTAGGGTTCCGGGCCTCTGGAAACACCATATATTTT. Its protein product is CASSQDLGFRASGNTIYF.

The chain has TRBV25-1 and TRBJ2-2, with D perhaps TRBD2 (5 bases). The CDR3 consists of 13 residues. Trimming stripped 6 bases from V and 5 bases from J, with 10 bases between. The germline V gene encodes CDR1 MGHDK and CDR2 SYGVNS. CDR3 in amino acids: CASSRGGTGELFF. CDR3 DNA sequence: TGTGCCAGCAGCCGAGGCGGGACCGGGGAGCTGTTTTTT.

The chain combines TRBV29-1 with TRBJ2-4; tentative D call: TRBD1 (6 bases). CDR1 is SQVTM, CDR2 ANQGSEA, per germline. Trimming removed 7 bases from V and 5 bases from J, with 12 bases in between. The CDR3 is made up of 12 amino acids. The CDR3 sequence is CSARQAENIQYF. The CDR3 nucleotides read TGCAGCGCAAGACAGGCGGAAAACATTCAGTACTTC.

This clone came up once. The chain carries TRBV7-9 and TRBJ2-3, with 10 bases that match TRBD2. Germline trimming cut 5 bases from V and 6 bases from J; bases unmatched to any gene: 11. The CDR3 is 16 residues long. CDR1 is SEHNR and CDR2 is FQNEAQ in the germline V gene (reference sequence). CDR3 coding DNA: TGTGCCAGCAGCCCATTACTAGCGGGGCCTGCGGATACGCAGTATTTT. Translated: CASSPLLAGPADTQYF.

This chain connects TRBV2 to TRBJ1-4, with 9 nucleotides matching TRBD1. Looked up from germline, CDR1 is SNHLY and CDR2 is FYNNEI. The CDR3 covers 14 residues. The V segment lost 7 bases and the J segment 5 bases; nucleotides outside the gene matches: 5. This CDR3 reads CASNNRGRNEKLFF. The CDR3 DNA reads as TGTGCCAGCAACAACAGGGGGCGCAATGAAAAACTGTTTTTT. Using reference TRBV2 and TRBJ1-4 for the parts outside the CDR3, the full variable domain is EPEVTQTPSHQVTQMGQEVILRCVPISNHLYFYWYRQILGQKVEFLVSFYNNEISEKSEIFDDQFSVERPDGSNFTLKIRSTKLEDSAMYFCASNNRGRNEKLFFGSGTQLSVL.

The rearrangement uses TRBV3-1 (or the pseudogene TRBV3-2) and TRBJ2-7; D uncertain. Trimming took 0 bases from V and 0 from J, leaving 6 bases between them. Germline-derived CDR1 and CDR2 are LGHDT and YNNKEL (reference sequence). The length of the CDR3 is 14 residues. The CDR3 DNA reads as TGTGCCAGCAGCCAAGAGCCGGCCTCCTACGAGCAGTACTTC. Protein: CASSQEPASYEQYF.

The chain joins TRBV7-2 to TRBJ2-7; D not certain. This CDR3 is 13 amino acids long. Trimming pared 7 bases from V and 0 bases from J, leaving 10 bases between. Germline values: CDR1 SGHTA, CDR2 FQGNSA. As DNA, the CDR3 is TGTGCCAGCACCCCCTCCGGCTCCTACGAGCAGTACTTC. This encodes CASTPSGSYEQYF.

The chain links TRBV19 to TRBJ2-7; tentative D call: TRBD1 (6 bases). Germline-derived CDR1 and CDR2 are LNHDA and SQIVND (reference sequence). V lost 5 bases, J lost 3 bases, and 14 bases lay in between. The CDR3 runs to 14 residues. CDR3 in amino acids: CASSPQGKYYEQYF. For the CDR3, the DNA is TGTGCCAGTAGTCCTCAGGGGAAGTACTACGAGCAGTACTTC.

The V and J genes are TRBV9 and TRBJ2-1; D is possibly TRBD1 (6 bases). CDR1 is SGDLS and CDR2 is YYNGEE in the germline V gene. This CDR3 has 16 amino acids. Deletions cut 0 bases from V and 9 bases from J, with 19 bases between. The CDR3 bases are TGTGCCAGCAGCGTAGGAATGGGGGCGCAGGGAACTGAGCAGTTCTTC. This translates into CASSVGMGAQGTEQFF.

The chain employs TRBV5-6 and TRBJ1-6; possible D gene TRBD1, 6 bases. The V end was cut by 0 bases, the J end by 9 bases, with 13 bases between. This CDR3 has 15 amino acids. Looked up from germline, CDR1 is SGHDT and CDR2 is YYEEEE. CDR3 amino acids: CASSLEGGLRSPLHF. As DNA, the CDR3 is TGTGCCAGCAGCTTGGAGGGGGGGCTGCGTTCACCCCTCCACTTT.